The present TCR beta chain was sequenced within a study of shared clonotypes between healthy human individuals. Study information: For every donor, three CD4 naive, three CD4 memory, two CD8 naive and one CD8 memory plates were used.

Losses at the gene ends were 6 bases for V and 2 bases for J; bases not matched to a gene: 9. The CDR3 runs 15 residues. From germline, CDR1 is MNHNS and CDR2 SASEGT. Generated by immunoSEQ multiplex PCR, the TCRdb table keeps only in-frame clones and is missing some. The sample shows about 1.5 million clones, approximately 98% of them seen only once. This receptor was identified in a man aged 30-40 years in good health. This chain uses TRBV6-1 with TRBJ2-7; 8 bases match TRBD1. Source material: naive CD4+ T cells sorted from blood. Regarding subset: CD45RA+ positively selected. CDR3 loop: CASSSGQGIPYEQYF. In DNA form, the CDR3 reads TGTGCCAGCAGCTCCGGACAGGGCATCCCCTACGAGCAGTACTTC.